The clone carrying this T cell receptor (beta chain) was observed a handful of times. These data belong to a study of patients and donors after allogeneic stem cell transplantation. MiXCR, run by TCRdb on the RT-PCR reads, gives a single entry per CDR3 protein. Of about 87,000 distinct CDR3 sequences in the sample, 4.5% to 5% were seen once. V lost 1 base, J lost 5 bases, and 11 bases lay in between. The CDR3 sequence is 15 residues long. Germline V gene sequence: CDR1 SEHNR, CDR2 FQNEAQ (reference sequence). Sequencing was done on a sample of blood, either unsorted or a sorted T cell fraction (not recorded which). The chain employs TRBV7-9 and TRBJ2-2; D may be TRBD2 (6 bases). The clonotype originates from a human donor who was either an allogeneic HSCT recipient or a stem cell or donor lymphocyte infusion donor (not recorded which). It is not recorded whose cells these are; they may come from a transplant donor. CDR3 residues: CASSLDGSGTGELFF. The CDR3 DNA follows: TGTGCCAGCAGCTTAGACGGGAGTGGTACCGGGGAGCTGTTTTTT.